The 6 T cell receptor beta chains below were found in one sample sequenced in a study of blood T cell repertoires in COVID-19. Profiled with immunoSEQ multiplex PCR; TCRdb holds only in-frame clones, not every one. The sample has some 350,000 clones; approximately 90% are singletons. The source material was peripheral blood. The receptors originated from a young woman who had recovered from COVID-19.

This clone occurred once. The CDR3 is CASSTHGTGRGETQYF. The CDR3 coding sequence is TGTGCCAGCAGCACCCATGGGACAGGGAGGGGAGAGACCCAGTACTTC. This chain joins TRBV7-2 and TRBJ2-5, with 9 positions matching TRBD1. CDR3 size: 16 residues. The V gene end was trimmed by 5 bases and the J gene end by 4 bases; junction bases not matched to a gene: 11. Germline V gene data show CDR1 as SGHTA and CDR2 as FQGNSA.

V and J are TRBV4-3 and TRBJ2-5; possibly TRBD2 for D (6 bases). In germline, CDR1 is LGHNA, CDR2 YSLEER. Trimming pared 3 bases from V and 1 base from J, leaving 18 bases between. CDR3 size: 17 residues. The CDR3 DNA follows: TGCGCCAGCAGCCATTCTTACAGACGGGACTTCCAAGAGACCCAGTACTTC. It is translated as CASSHSYRRDFQETQYF.

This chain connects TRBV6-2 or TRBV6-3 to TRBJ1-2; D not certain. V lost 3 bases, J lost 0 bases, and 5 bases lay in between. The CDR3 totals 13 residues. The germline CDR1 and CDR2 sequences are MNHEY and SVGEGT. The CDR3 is CASSYTPNYGYTF. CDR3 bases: TGTGCCAGCAGTTATACACCTAACTATGGCTACACCTTC.

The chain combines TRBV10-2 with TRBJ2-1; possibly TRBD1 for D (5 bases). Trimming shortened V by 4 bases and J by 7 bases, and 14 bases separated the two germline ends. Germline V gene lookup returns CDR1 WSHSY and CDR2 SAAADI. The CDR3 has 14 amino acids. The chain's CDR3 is CASSVAGLENEQFF. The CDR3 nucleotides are TGCGCCAGCAGTGTAGCAGGGTTGGAAAATGAGCAGTTCTTC.

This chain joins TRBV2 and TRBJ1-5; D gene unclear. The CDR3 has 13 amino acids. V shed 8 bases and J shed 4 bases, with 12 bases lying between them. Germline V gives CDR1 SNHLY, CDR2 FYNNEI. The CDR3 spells CASSGVRNQPQHF. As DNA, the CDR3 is TGTGCCAGCTCCGGGGTCCGAAATCAGCCCCAGCATTTT.

Written as DNA, the CDR3 is TGTGCCAGTAGTCAAAGACAGGGGCAAGGCACCGGGGAGCTGTTTTTT. Translating gives CASSQRQGQGTGELFF. The V call is TRBV19, the J call TRBJ2-2; TRBD1 aligns across 8 bases. Unmatched junction bases numbered 9, after V lost 5 bases and J lost 4 bases. The CDR3 is made up of 16 amino acids. CDR1 is LNHDA, CDR2 SQIVND, per germline (reference sequence).